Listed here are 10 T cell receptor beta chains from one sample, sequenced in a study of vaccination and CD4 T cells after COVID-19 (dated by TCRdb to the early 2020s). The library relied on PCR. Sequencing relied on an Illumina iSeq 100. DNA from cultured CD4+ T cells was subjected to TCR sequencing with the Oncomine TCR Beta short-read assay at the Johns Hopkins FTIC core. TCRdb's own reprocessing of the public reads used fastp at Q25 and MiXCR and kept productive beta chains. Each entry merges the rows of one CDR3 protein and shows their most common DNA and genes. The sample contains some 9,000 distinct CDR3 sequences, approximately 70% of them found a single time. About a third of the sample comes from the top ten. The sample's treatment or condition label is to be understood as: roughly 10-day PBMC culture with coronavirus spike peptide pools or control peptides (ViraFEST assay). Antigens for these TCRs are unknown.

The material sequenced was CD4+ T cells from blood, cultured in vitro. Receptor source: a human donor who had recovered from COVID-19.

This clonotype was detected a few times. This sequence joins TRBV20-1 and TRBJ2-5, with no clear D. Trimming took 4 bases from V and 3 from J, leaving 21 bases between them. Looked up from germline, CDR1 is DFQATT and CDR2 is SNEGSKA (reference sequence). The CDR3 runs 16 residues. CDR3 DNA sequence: TGCAGTGCTATCCCTTTCGGGCCGGACGGAAAAGAGACCCAGTACTTC. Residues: CSAIPFGPDGKETQYF.

CDR3 sequence reads: CASSGDSLRQPQHF. The CDR3 DNA is TGTGCCAGCAGTGGAGACAGTCTCCGTCAGCCCCAGCATTTT. The chain links TRBV6-1 to TRBJ1-5; tentatively, D is TRBD1 (5 bases). The germline gives CDR1 MNHNS, CDR2 SASEGT. CDR3 size: 14 residues. V lost 4 bases to trimming and J lost 6 bases, with 13 bases between them.

CDR3 sequence reads: CASSPRGAGSTDTQYF. In DNA, the CDR3 is TGTGCCAGCAGCCCTCGGGGAGCGGGAAGCACAGATACGCAGTATTTT. This chain connects TRBV7-2 to TRBJ2-3; 7 bases agree with TRBD2. The germline CDR1 and CDR2 sequences are SGHTA and FQGNSA. This CDR3 has 16 amino acids. The trim removed 5 bases at V and 0 bases at J, leaving 8 bases unmatched.

The CDR3 bases are TGTGCCAGCAGCTTAGGAGCAGGGATCTATGGCTACACCTTC. It specifies CASSLGAGIYGYTF. The rearrangement links TRBV11-2 to TRBJ1-2; possible D gene TRBD1, 5 bases. Germline V gene lookup returns CDR1 SGHAT and CDR2 FQNNGV. Trimming removed 1 base at V and 4 bases at J, with 10 bases between. The CDR3 spans 14 residues.

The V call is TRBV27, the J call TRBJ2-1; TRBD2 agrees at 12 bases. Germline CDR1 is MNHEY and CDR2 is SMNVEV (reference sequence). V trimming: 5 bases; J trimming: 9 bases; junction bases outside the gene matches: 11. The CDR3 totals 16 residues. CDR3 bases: TGTGCCAGCAGTCCTCTCGTGACTAGCGGGAGTGGTGAGCAGTTCTTC. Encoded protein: CASSPLVTSGSGEQFF.

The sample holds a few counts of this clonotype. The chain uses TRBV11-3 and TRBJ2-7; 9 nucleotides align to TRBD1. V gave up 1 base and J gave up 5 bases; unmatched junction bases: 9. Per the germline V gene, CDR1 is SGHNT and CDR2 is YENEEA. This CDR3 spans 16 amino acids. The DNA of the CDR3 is TGTGCCAGCAGCTTAGGGATCACAGGGGGCGGGAACGAGCAGTACTTC. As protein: CASSLGITGGGNEQYF.

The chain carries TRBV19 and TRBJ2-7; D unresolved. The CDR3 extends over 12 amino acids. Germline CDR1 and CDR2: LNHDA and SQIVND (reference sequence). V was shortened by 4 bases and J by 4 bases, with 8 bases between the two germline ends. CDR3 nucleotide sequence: TGTGCCAGTAGTAACCCCGGGTACGAGCAGTACTTC. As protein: CASSNPGYEQYF.

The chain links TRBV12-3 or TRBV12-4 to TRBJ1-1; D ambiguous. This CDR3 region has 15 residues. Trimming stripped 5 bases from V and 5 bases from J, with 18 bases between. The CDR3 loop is CASSPGLGVRTEAFF. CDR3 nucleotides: TGTGCCAGCAGTCCTGGGCTTGGGGTTAGGACTGAAGCTTTCTTT.

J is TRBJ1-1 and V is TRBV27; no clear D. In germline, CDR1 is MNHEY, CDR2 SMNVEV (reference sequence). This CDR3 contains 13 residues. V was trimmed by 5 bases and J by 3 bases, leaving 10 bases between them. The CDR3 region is CASSLSRYTEAFF. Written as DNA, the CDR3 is TGTGCCAGCAGTCTGTCTAGGTACACTGAAGCTTTCTTT.

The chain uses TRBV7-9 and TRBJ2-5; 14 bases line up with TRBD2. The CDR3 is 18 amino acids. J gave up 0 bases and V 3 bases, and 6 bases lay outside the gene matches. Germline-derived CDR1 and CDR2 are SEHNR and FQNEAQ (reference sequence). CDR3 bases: TGTGCCAGCAGCTTCGGGACTAGCGGGGGCTGGTACCAAGAGACCCAGTACTTC. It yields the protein CASSFGTSGGWYQETQYF.